These 11 T cell receptor beta chains were sequenced from one sample in a study of immune evolution from preneoplasia to lung adenocarcinoma. Assay: immunoSEQ multiplex PCR; the TCRdb copy retains only in-frame clones and omits some. The sample holds about 6,400 clones, 70% to 85% seen once. Sequencing input: FFPE minimally invasive lung adenocarcinoma tissue. The receptor set was obtained from a person between 45 and 75 years old with lung adenocarcinoma.

The rearrangement links TRBV28 to TRBJ2-7, with no clear D. V was trimmed by 2 bases and J by 5 bases, leaving 10 bases between them. The CDR3 consists of 13 residues. Germline V gene sequence: CDR1 MDHEN, CDR2 SYDVKM. The CDR3 here is CASSLGSLDEQYF. The CDR3 DNA is TGTGCCAGCAGTTTAGGGTCCCTGGACGAGCAGTACTTC. Filled out from reference TRBV28 and TRBJ2-7, the complete variable domain reads DVKVTQSSRYLVKRTGEKVFLECVQDMDHENMFWYRQDPGLGLRLIYFSYDVKMKEKGDIPEGYSVSREKKERFSLILESASTNQTSMYLCASSLGSLDEQYFGPGTRLTVT.

V is TRBV9 and J is TRBJ2-5, with D possibly TRBD2 on 6 matching bases. Per germline, CDR1 SGDLS and CDR2 YYNGEE. Trimming cost V 4 bases and J 3 bases, with 22 bases left between them. This CDR3 region has 17 residues. CDR3 nucleotide sequence: TGTGCCAGCAGCCACGGAGGGGACTGGGGCCACAAAGAGACCCAGTACTTC. Amino acids: CASSHGGDWGHKETQYF.

This chain links TRBV7-2 with TRBJ2-1; maybe TRBD2 (5 bases). Trimming cost V 1 base and J 0 bases, with 16 bases left between them. Germline assignment: CDR1 SGHTA and CDR2 FQGNSA. The CDR3 totals 18 residues. CDR3 loop: CASSLVNLAVSSYNEQFF. The CDR3 DNA is TGTGCCAGCAGCTTAGTTAACCTAGCCGTAAGCTCCTACAATGAGCAGTTCTTC.

The chain combines TRBV28 with TRBJ2-3; 9 bases align to TRBD1. V was clipped by 4 bases and J by 7 bases; unmatched bases: 12. The length of the CDR3 is 16 residues. Germline V gene lookup returns CDR1 MDHEN and CDR2 SYDVKM. CDR3 DNA sequence: TGTGCCAGCAGTTCCCCGGACAGGGGCCGTTTATATACGCAGTATTTT. It encodes CASSSPDRGRLYTQYF. Looking up the rest from reference TRBV28 and TRBJ2-3 gives the full variable domain: DVKVTQSSRYLVKRTGEKVFLECVQDMDHENMFWYRQDPGLGLRLIYFSYDVKMKEKGDIPEGYSVSREKKERFSLILESASTNQTSMYLCASSSPDRGRLYTQYFGPGTRLTVL.

The V call is TRBV7-2, the J call TRBJ2-7, with 9 bases aligning to TRBD2. This CDR3 spans 15 amino acids. Trimming at V came to 4 bases and at J to 0 bases, leaving 4 bases not matched to a gene. CDR1 and CDR2 from the germline V gene are SGHTA and FQGNSA. The CDR3 sequence is CASSSHSGSSYEQYF. The CDR3 nucleotides are TGTGCCAGCAGCTCACATAGCGGGAGCTCCTACGAGCAGTACTTC.

The V and J genes are TRBV19 and TRBJ2-1; 12 bases map to TRBD2. Germline trimming cut 3 bases from V and 2 bases from J; bases unmatched to any gene: 5. In germline, CDR1 is LNHDA, CDR2 SQIVND (reference sequence). This CDR3 comprises 17 residues. This CDR3 is CASSIGGLAGAYNEQFF. The CDR3 coding sequence is TGTGCCAGTAGTATTGGGGGACTAGCGGGCGCCTACAATGAGCAGTTCTTC.

This clone has just a few counts. The chain combines TRBV29-1 with TRBJ2-5, with 7 bases fitting TRBD1. V dropped 6 bases and J dropped 0; count of bases not matched to a gene: 10. Germline CDR1 reads SQVTM; CDR2 reads ANQGSEA. This CDR3 comprises 15 residues. CDR3 sequence reads: CSVVTGATYQETQYF. The CDR3 region has the DNA TGCAGCGTAGTCACAGGGGCTACGTACCAAGAGACCCAGTACTTC.

J is TRBJ1-1 and V is TRBV29-1; D is perhaps TRBD1 (5 bases). Looked up from germline, CDR1 is SQVTM and CDR2 is ANQGSEA. The CDR3 is made up of 13 amino acids. Trimming removed 4 bases from V and 3 bases from J, with 12 bases in between. CDR3 bases: TGCAGCGTTGGGTTGGGGCCGGACACTGAAGCTTTCTTT. Amino acids: CSVGLGPDTEAFF. The variable domain in full, completed from reference TRBV29-1 and TRBJ1-1, reads SAVISQKPSRDICQRGTSLTIQCQVDSQVTMMFWYRQQPGQSLTLIATANQGSEATYESGFVIDKFPISRPNLTFSTLTVSNMSPEDSSIYLCSVGLGPDTEAFFGQGTRLTVV.

J is TRBJ1-2 and V is TRBV28; a possible D gene is TRBD1 (5 bases). The CDR3 has 14 amino acids. The germline V gene has CDR1 MDHEN and CDR2 SYDVKM. V was trimmed by 3 bases and J by 4 bases, leaving 12 bases between them. DNA of the CDR3: TGTGCCAGCAGTTTCATGCCAGGGACCTATGGCTACACCTTC. It codes for CASSFMPGTYGYTF.

The chain has TRBV5-1 and TRBJ2-1; 10 bases line up with TRBD2. V lost 1 base, J lost 4 bases, and 2 bases stayed unmatched. The CDR3 extends over 15 amino acids. The germline V gene encodes CDR1 SGHRS and CDR2 YFSETQ. The DNA of the CDR3 is TGCGCCAGCAGCTTGCTAGCGGGGGAATACAATGAGCAGTTCTTC. Protein sequence: CASSLLAGEYNEQFF.

This clone was seen once. The V gene is TRBV11-2, the J gene TRBJ2-1, with 15 bases fitting TRBD2. Germline assignment: CDR1 SGHAT and CDR2 FQNNGV. With 6 bases clipped from V and 9 bases from J, the junction kept 9 bases outside the gene matches. The CDR3 has 16 amino acids. The CDR3: CASSSRTSGGAPEQFF. Here the CDR3 DNA reads TGTGCCAGCAGTTCCCGGACTAGCGGGGGGGCCCCTGAGCAGTTCTTC.